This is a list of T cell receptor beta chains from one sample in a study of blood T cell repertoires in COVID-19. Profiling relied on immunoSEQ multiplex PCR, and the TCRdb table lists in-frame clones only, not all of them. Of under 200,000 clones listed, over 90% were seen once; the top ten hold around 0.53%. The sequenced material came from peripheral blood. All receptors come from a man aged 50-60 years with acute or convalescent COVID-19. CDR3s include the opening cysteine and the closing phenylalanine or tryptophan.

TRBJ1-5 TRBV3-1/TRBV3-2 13 CARGEVKGQPQHF
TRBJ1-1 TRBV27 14 CASSENRLLAEAFF
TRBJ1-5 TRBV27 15 CASSLRHDSNQPQHF
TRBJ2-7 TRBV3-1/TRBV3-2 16 CASSHILAGGPHEQYF
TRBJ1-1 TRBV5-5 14 CASSWGDSNTEAFF
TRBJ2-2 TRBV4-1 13 CASSSMWTGELFF
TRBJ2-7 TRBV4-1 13 CASSQQGRAGILF
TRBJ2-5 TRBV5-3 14 CARSLPGAQETQYF
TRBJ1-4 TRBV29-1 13 CSVTTGANEKLFF
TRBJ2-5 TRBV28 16 CASSVGQGPVWETQYF
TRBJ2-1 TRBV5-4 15 CASSSRLSSYNEQFF
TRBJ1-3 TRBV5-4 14 CASSFWGGGNTIYF
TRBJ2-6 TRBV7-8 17 CASSLPLHHPGANVLTF
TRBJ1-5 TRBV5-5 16 CASSYGPRASNQPQHF
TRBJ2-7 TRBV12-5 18 CASGLVLLRRVLTYEQYF
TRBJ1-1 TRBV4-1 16 CASSPTQDRINTEAFF
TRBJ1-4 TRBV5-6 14 CASSSRAWHEKLFF
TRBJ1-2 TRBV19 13 CASSSRDRSGYTF
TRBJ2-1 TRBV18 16 CASSPPRTSGRNEQFF
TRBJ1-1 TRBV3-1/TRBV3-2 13 CASRGTVNTEAFF
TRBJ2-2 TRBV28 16 CASSLPGQGTTGELFF
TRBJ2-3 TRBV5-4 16 CASSRPSGGPTDTQYF
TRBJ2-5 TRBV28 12 CASSLNMKTQYF
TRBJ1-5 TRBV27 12 CASSLPLGPQHF
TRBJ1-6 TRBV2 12 CASREHGSPLHF
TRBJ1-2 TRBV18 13 CASSRTVSYGYTF
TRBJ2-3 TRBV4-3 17 CASSQFQGGPRTDTQYF
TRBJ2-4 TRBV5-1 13 CASSPARDRPQYF
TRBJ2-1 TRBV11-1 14 CASSRSRGNNEQFF
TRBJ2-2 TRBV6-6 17 CASSRPETSGSTGELFF
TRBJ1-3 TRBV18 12 CASSLQGHTIYF
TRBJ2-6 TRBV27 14 CASSLGRWANVLTF
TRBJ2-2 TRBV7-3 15 CASSLEGRDTGELFF
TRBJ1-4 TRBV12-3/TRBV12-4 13 CASSGTGREKLFF
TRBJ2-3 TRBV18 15 CASSTLQGNTDTQYF
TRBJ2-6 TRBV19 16 CASSGTRSSGANVLTF
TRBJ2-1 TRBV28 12 CASRTGGSEQFF
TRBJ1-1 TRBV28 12 CASSHRGGEAFF
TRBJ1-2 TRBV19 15 CASSTRQGPNYGYTF
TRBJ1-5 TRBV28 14 CASTRTGHYQPQHF
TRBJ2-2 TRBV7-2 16 CASSLGGGANTGELFF
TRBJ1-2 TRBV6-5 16 CASSYSPLGQGYGYTF
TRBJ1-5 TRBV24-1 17 CATSDSPSDSGNQPQHF
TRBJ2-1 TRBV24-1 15 CATSVGTSGGDEQFF
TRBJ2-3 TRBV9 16 CASSTSGTGLPDTQYF
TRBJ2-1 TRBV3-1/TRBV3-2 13 CASSQNRGYEQFF
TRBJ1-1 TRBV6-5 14 CASSYVGLDTEAFF
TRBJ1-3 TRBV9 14 CASSAGGIGNTIYF
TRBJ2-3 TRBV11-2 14 CASSPFRSTDTQYF
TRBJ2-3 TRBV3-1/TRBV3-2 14 CASKPGGITDTQYF
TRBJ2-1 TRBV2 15 CASSDVAGGHNEQFF
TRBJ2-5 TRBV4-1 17 CASSHRDPAGVQETQYF
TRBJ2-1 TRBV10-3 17 CAISENSGPHSYNEQFF
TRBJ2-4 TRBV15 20 CATSRVQLAGGYRAKNIQYF
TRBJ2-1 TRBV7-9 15 CASSSQGLAGHEQFF